This T cell receptor beta chain was obtained from a study of blood T cell repertoires in COVID-19 (dated by TCRdb to the early 2020s). General notes on the study: Samples covering the acute and convalescent phases of COVID-19 were provided by collaborators in the United States, Italy and Spain. Where available, HLA class I and class II types were obtained from metadata supplied by the sample provider rather than from assay-based typing. The samples were drawn from the first 160 participants of the ongoing ImmuneRACE study and from 950 to 1,500 subjects provided by 6 global collaborators. A de-identified subject ID, COVID-19 status, age in years and sex were almost always included in the sample metadata. The prospective study material was composed of cDNA or gDNA derived from T cells, B-cell-depleted T cells, or PBMCs. Subjects who had been exposed to COVID-19, were actively infected with it, or had recovered from it provided the deeply sampled blood TCRbeta repertoires that made up the dataset. A freely available public database, intended as a resource for researchers studying the immune response to SARS-CoV-2, is where the repertoires were released.

Enrolling through a virtual design, the prospective study's participants ranged in age from about 18 to 89 years and lived across 20 to 30 United States geographic areas. In the prospective study, cohorts were assigned on the basis of participant-reported clinical history obtained from a screening survey and a study questionnaire. Recovered participants in ImmuneRACE Cohort 3 were defined by two consecutive negative NP/OP PCR tests, clearance by a healthcare professional, or resolution of symptoms. Mobile phlebotomists in the prospective study collected whole blood, serum and a nasopharyngeal or oropharyngeal swab from every participant. Additional blood draws and questionnaires over an approximately two-month period could optionally be provided by prospective study participants. Blood samples from the prospective study were shipped frozen or at room temperature prior to DNA extraction. TCRbeta CDR3 regions were amplified from genomic DNA by means of the immunoSEQ Assay, a bias-controlled multiplex PCR. For the original study's pipeline: Within the assay, amplification of reference gene primers was used to estimate how many nucleated cells each sample contained. To quantify the absolute abundance of each unique TCRbeta CDR3 rearrangement, sequence reads were collapsed and filtered. For each sample, productive Simpson clonality was calculated by taking the square root of Simpson's diversity index across productive rearrangements. What TCRdb holds here is the immuneACCESS table cut down to in-frame rearrangements. Part of the clones is not present; checked against another copy, under half of the missing clones reflect an unresolved V gene, and the others are unexplained. The DNA gave D and trimming, while V, J and clone size come from that table. The sample includes 150,000 to 200,000 clones, with 80% to 90% observed a single time. Approximately 14% of the sample lies in the top ten.

Worth noting for this clone: Its binding antigen is unknown. The sample holds no much larger clone one base away, and base qualities are not on file.

Counted from cysteine to phenylalanine, this CDR3 has 16 amino acids. Only CDR3 DNA is held: 48 bases, read in frame from base 1. V sheds 3 bases and J sheds 5 bases, leaving 19 bases between their ends. For CDR1 and CDR2, the germline V gene lists SNHLY and FYNNEI. Results the study describes overall, beyond this receptor: The amount of clinical and demographic metadata varied by source and participant and was provided uncurated.

Sequenced: PBMCs or T cells enriched from blood (not recorded which). This chain joins TRBV2 to TRBJ2-5, with TRBD1 perhaps the D gene, on 6 matching bases. This TCR came from a man aged 50 to 60 who had recovered from COVID-19. The DNA reads TGTGCCAGCAGTGACCAGGTGCAGGGGTCTCTTGAGACCCAGTACTTC. Its product reads: CASSDQVQGSLETQYF.